This is a list of T cell receptor beta chains from one sample in a study of monozygotic twins with inflammatory bowel disease. No DNA is given; TCRdb re-called the 5' RACE reads and lists each CDR3 protein once. The sample shows 300,000 to 350,000 distinct CDR3 sequences, and around 2% sits with its ten largest clones. What was sequenced was blood. These receptors were obtained from a human donor with ulcerative colitis or Crohn's disease, or a healthy co-twin of an affected twin (not recorded which). Each CDR3 is given with its conserved first and last residue. Fields, in order: J gene, V gene, CDR3 protein.

J: TRBJ2-2; V: TRBV10-3; CDR3: CAISESPGEATGELFF
J: TRBJ2-1; V: TRBV20-1; CDR3: CSASGVLAVSYNEQFF
J: TRBJ2-7; V: TRBV30; CDR3: CAWSRGGYEQYF
J: TRBJ1-1; V: TRBV7-6; CDR3: CASSLAGQGEAFF
J: TRBJ1-3; V: TRBV4-1; CDR3: CASSQDKRKGGNTIYF
J: TRBJ2-3; V: TRBV4-3; CDR3: CASSQGFGLPRPYF
J: TRBJ1-1; V: TRBV12-3/TRBV12-4; CDR3: CASSYWGGTEAFF
J: TRBJ2-3; V: TRBV5-1; CDR3: CASSRDYTQYF
J: TRBJ2-3; V: TRBV7-8; CDR3: CASSVGQGGFLDTQYF
J: TRBJ2-7; V: TRBV7-9; CDR3: CASSLGQSYERYF
J: TRBJ1-2; V: TRBV5-1; CDR3: CASSLEGTYGYTF
J: TRBJ1-4; V: TRBV12-3/TRBV12-4; CDR3: CASSPRTPTGEKLFF
J: TRBJ1-1; V: TRBV2; CDR3: CASSEGFLTEAFF
J: TRBJ1-1; V: TRBV29-1; CDR3: CSVPGLRTEAFF
J: TRBJ1-1; V: TRBV10-3; CDR3: CAISDTNSLNTEAFF
J: TRBJ2-5; V: TRBV6-2/TRBV6-3; CDR3: CASSLQGAGETQYF
J: TRBJ1-2; V: TRBV6-5; CDR3: CASSQGGVRGYTF
J: TRBJ2-1; V: TRBV27; CDR3: CASSSRTRRNEQFF
J: TRBJ2-1; V: TRBV11-2; CDR3: CASSLRGTSGPGDEQFF
J: TRBJ2-2; V: TRBV7-9; CDR3: CASSIQSDTGELFF
J: TRBJ2-5; V: TRBV12-3/TRBV12-4; CDR3: CASSRGGTPRETQYF
J: TRBJ2-5; V: TRBV20-1; CDR3: CSARAQGASETQYF
J: TRBJ2-7; V: TRBV7-6; CDR3: CASSSYPSGGTEQYF
J: TRBJ1-1; V: TRBV18; CDR3: CASSPRVDTEAFF
J: TRBJ1-2; V: TRBV7-9; CDR3: CASSFGSGTGLYGYTF
J: TRBJ2-7; V: TRBV7-2; CDR3: CASSLAGGPYEQYF
J: TRBJ2-7; V: TRBV2; CDR3: CASSEVVTYEQYF
J: TRBJ2-2; V: TRBV20-1; CDR3: CSARGPTGELFF
J: TRBJ2-3; V: TRBV28; CDR3: CASSNQGRGTDTQYF
J: TRBJ2-1; V: TRBV20-1; CDR3: CSAPYAGGRGEQFF
J: TRBJ1-5; V: TRBV5-1; CDR3: CASSSVGGTNQPQHF
J: TRBJ1-1; V: TRBV20-1; CDR3: CSGDGQGRTEAFF
J: TRBJ2-3; V: TRBV20-1; CDR3: CSGLPLAGSTDTQYF
J: TRBJ2-3; V: TRBV10-1; CDR3: CASSRLAGVTDTQYF
J: TRBJ2-1; V: TRBV4-1; CDR3: CASSQVQYNEQFF
J: TRBJ1-2; V: TRBV7-9; CDR3: CASSLDLGRYNYGYTF
J: TRBJ1-1; V: TRBV3-1; CDR3: CASTSKRQLMNTEAFF
J: TRBJ1-1; V: TRBV7-9; CDR3: CASSRQGGFAAEAFF
J: TRBJ2-1; V: TRBV2; CDR3: CASSSSGGSEQFF
J: TRBJ2-3; V: TRBV7-8; CDR3: CASSLDTGEGTDTQYF
J: TRBJ2-1; V: TRBV3-1; CDR3: CASSQGRGTYNEQFF